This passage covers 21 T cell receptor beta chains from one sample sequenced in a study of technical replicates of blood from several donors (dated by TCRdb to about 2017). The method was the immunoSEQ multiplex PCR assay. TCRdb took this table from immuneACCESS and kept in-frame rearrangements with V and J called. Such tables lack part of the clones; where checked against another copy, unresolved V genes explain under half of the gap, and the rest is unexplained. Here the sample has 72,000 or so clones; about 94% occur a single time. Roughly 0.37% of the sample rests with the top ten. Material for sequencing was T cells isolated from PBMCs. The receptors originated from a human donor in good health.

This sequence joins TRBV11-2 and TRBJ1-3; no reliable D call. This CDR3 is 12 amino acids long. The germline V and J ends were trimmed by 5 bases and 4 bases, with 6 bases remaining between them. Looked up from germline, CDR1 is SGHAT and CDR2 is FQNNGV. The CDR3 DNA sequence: TGTGCCAGCAGCCTAGCAGGAAACACCATATATTTT. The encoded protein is CASSLAGNTIYF.

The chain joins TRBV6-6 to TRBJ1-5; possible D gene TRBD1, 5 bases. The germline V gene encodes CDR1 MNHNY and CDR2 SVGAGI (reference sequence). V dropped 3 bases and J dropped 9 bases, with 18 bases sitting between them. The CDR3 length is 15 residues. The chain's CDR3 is CASSYDVARGLPQHF. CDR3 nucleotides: TGTGCCAGCAGTTATGATGTAGCAAGGGGACTGCCCCAGCATTTT.

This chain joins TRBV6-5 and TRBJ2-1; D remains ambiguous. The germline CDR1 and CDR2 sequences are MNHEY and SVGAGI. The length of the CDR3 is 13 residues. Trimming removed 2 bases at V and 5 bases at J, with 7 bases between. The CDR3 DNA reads TGTGCCAGCAGTTACAACAGTGACAATGAGCAGTTCTTC. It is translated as CASSYNSDNEQFF.

In DNA form, the CDR3 reads TGTGCCAGCACCCCACTAGGGACTAACTATGGCTACACCTTC. Protein: CASTPLGTNYGYTF. V is TRBV6-1 and J is TRBJ1-2, with D hard to call. Germline CDR1 MNHNS, CDR2 SASEGT. The V end lost 7 bases, the J end lost 0 bases, and 12 bases lay between the germline ends. The CDR3 length is 14 residues.

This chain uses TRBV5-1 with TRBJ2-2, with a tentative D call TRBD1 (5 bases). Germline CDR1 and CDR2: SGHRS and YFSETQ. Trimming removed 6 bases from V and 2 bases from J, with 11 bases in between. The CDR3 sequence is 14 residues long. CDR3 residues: CASNPQGNTGELFF. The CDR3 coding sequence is TGCGCCAGCAATCCCCAGGGCAACACCGGGGAGCTGTTTTTT.

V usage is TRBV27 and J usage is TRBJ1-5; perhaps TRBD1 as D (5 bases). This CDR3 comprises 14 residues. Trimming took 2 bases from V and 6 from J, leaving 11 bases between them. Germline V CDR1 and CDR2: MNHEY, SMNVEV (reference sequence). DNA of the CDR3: TGTGCCAGCAGTTTAGTAGGGGAGGCTCAGCCCCAGCATTTT. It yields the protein CASSLVGEAQPQHF.

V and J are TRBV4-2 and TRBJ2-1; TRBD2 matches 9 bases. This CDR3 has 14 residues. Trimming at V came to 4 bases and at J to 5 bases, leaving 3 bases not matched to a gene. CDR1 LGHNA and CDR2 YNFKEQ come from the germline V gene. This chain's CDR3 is CASSPTSGHNEQFF. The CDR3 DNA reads TGTGCCAGCAGCCCGACTAGCGGTCACAATGAGCAGTTCTTC.

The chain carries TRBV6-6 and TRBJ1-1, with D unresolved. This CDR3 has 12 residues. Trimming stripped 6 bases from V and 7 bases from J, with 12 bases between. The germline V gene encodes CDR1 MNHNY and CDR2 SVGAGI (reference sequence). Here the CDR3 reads CASSLLRDEAFF. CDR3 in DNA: TGTGCCAGCAGCCTGCTTCGAGATGAAGCTTTCTTT.

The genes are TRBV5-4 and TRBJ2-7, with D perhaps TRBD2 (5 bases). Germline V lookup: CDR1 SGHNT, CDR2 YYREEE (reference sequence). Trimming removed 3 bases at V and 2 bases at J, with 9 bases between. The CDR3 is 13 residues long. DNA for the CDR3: TGTGCCAGCAGCTCAGGACTTACCTACGAGCAGTACTTC. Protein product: CASSSGLTYEQYF.

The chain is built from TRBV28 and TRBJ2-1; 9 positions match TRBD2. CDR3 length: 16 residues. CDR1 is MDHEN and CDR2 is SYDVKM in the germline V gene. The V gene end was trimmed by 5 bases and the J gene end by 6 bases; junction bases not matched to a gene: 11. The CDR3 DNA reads TGTGCCAGCAGTCCACGGGCGGGAGGGCCATTCAATGAGCAGTTCTTC. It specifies CASSPRAGGPFNEQFF.

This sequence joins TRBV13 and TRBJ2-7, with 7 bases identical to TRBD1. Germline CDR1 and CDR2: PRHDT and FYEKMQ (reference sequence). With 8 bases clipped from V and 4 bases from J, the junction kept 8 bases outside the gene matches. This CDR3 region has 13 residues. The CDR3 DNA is TGTGCCAGCTCAAGGCCAGGGGGTTACGAGCAGTACTTC. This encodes CASSRPGGYEQYF.

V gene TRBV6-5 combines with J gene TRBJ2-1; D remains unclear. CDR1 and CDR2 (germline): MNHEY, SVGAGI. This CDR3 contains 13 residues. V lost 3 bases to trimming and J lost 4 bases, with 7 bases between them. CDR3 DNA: TGTGCCAGCAGTTATGGGCAATACAATGAGCAGTTCTTC. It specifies CASSYGQYNEQFF.

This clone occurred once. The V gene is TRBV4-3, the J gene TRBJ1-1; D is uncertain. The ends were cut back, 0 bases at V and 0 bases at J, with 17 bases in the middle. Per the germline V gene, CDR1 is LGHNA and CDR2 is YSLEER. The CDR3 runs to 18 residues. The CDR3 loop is CASSQELNSGSMNTEAFF. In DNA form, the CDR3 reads TGCGCCAGCAGCCAAGAGTTGAACAGCGGATCTATGAACACTGAAGCTTTCTTT.

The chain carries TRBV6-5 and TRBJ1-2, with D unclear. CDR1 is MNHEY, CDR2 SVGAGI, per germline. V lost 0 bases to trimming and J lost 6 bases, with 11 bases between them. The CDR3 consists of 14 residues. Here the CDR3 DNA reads TGTGCCAGCAGTTACTCCCTAGGACTCAATGGCTACACCTTC. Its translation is CASSYSLGLNGYTF.

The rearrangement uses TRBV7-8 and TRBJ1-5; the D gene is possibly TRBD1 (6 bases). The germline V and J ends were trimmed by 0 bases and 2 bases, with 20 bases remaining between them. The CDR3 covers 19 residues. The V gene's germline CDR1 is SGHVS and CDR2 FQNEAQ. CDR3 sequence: CASSLAWRGGSRGNQPQHF. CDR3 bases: TGTGCCAGCAGCTTAGCCTGGAGGGGGGGGTCGAGGGGCAATCAGCCCCAGCATTTT.

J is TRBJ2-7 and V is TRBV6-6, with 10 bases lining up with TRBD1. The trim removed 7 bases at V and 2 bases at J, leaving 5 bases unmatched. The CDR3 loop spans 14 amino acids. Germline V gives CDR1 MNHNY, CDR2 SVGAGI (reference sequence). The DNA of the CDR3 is TGTGCCAGCAAGGCCGGACAGGGGGCCTACGAGCAGTACTTC. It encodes CASKAGQGAYEQYF.

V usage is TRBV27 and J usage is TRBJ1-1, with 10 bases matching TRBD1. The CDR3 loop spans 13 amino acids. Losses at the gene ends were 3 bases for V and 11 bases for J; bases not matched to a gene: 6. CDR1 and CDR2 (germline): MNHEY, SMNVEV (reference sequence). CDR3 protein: CASSFSTGGRAFF. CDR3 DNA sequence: TGTGCCAGCAGTTTTTCGACAGGGGGCAGGGCTTTCTTT.

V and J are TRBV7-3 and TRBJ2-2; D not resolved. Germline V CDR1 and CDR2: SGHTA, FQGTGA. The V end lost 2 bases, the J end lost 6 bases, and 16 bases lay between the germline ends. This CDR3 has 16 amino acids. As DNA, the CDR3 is TGTGCCAGCAGCTTACAGTCCCCTAGGTCGGCCGGGGAGCTGTTTTTT. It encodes CASSLQSPRSAGELFF.

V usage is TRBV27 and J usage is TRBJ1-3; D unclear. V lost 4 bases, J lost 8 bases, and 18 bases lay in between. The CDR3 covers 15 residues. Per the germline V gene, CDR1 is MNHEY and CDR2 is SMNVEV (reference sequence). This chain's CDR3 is CASSSPSRGVDTIYF. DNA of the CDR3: TGTGCCAGCAGTTCCCCTTCGCGGGGTGTAGACACCATATATTTT.

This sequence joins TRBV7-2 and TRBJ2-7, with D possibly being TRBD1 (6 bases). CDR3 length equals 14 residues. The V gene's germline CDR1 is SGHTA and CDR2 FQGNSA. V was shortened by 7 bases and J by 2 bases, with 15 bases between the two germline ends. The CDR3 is CASTSGTLTYEQYF. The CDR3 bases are TGTGCCAGCACCTCCGGGACATTGACCTACGAGCAGTACTTC.

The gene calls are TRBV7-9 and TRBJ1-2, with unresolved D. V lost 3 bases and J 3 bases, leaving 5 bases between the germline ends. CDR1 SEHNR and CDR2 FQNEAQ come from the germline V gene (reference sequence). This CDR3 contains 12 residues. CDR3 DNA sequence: TGTGCCAGCAGCTTTCGTTACTATGGCTACACCTTC. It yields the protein CASSFRYYGYTF.